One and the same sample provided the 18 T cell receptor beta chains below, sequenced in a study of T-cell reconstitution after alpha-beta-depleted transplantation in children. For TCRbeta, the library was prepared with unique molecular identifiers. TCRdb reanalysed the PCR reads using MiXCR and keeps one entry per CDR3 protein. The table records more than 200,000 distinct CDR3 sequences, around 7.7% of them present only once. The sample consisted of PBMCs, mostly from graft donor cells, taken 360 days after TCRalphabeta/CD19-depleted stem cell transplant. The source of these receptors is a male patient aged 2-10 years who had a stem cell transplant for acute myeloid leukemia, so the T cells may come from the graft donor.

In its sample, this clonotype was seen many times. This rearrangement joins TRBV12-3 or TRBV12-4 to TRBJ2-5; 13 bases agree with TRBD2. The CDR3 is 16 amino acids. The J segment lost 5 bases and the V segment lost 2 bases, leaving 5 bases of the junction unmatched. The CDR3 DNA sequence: TGTGCCAGCAGTTTAACCCGGACTAGCGGGGGTGAGACCCAGTACTTC. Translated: CASSLTRTSGGETQYF.

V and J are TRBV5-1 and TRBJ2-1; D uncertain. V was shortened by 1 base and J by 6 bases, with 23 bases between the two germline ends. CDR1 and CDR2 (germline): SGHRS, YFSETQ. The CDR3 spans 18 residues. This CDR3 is CASSLSGARSLKINEQFF. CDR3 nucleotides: TGCGCCAGCAGCTTGTCAGGAGCGCGATCCCTCAAGATCAATGAGCAGTTCTTC.

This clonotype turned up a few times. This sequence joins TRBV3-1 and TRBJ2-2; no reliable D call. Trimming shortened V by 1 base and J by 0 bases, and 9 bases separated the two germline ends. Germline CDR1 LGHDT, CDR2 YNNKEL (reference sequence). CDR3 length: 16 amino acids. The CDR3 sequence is CASSQGAPPNTGELFF. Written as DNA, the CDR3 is TGTGCCAGCAGCCAAGGGGCTCCTCCGAACACCGGGGAGCTGTTTTTT. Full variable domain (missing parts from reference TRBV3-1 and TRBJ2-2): DTAVSQTPKYLVTQMGNDKSIKCEQNLGHDTMYWYKQDSKKFLKIMFSYNNKELIINETVPNRFSPKSPDKAHLNLHINSLELGDSAVYFCASSQGAPPNTGELFFGEGSRLTVL.

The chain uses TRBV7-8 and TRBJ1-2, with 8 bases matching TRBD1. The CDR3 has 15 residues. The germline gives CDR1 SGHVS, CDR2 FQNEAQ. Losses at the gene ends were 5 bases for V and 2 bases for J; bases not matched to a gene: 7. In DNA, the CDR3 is TGTGCCAGCAGCCTAGAGTCAGGGGGCAACTATGGCTACACCTTC. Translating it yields CASSLESGGNYGYTF.

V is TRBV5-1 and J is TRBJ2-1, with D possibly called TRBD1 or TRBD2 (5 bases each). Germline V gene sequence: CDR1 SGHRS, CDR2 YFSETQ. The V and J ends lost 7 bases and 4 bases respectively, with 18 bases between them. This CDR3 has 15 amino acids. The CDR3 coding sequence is TGCGCCAGCCGGGAATTTGGGGCCCTGTACAATGAGCAGTTCTTC. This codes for CASREFGALYNEQFF.

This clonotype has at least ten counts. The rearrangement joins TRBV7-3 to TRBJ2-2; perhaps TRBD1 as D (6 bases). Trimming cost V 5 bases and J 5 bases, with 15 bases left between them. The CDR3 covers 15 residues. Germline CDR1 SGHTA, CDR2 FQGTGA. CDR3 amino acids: CASSPQGLVTGELFF. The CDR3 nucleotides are TGTGCCAGCAGCCCTCAGGGGTTGGTGACCGGGGAGCTGTTTTTT.

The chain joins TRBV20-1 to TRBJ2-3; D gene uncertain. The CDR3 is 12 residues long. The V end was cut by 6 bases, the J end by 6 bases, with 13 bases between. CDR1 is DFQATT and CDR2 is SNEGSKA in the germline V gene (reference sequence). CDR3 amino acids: CSAPRGRDTQYF. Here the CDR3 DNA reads TGCAGTGCCCCGAGAGGCAGGGATACGCAGTATTTT.

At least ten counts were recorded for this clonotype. The CDR3 DNA follows: TGCGCCAGCAGCCAAGTAAGGCTCGCCACCGGGGAGCTGTTTTTT. This translates into CASSQVRLATGELFF. The chain combines TRBV4-1 with TRBJ2-2; D is ambiguous. The CDR3 runs 15 residues. Germline V gives CDR1 MGHRA, CDR2 YSYEKL. Trimming took 1 base from V and 4 from J, leaving 10 bases between them.

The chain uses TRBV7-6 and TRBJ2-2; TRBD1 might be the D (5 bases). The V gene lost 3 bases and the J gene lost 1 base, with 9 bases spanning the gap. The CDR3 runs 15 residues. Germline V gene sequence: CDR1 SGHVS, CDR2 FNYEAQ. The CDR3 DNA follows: TGTGCCAGCAGCTTGGCCAGGGAGAACACCGGGGAGCTGTTTTTT. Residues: CASSLARENTGELFF. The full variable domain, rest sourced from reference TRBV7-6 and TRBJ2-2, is GAGVSQSPRYKVTKRGQDVALRCDPISGHVSLYWYRQALGQGPEFLTYFNYEAQQDKSGLPNDRFSAERPEGSISTLTIQRTEQRDSAMYRCASSLARENTGELFFGEGSRLTVL.

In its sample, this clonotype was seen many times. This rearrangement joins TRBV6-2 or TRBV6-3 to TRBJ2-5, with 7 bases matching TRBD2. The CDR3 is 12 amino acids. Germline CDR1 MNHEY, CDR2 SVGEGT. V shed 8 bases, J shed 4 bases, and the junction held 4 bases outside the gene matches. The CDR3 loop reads CASRGGRETQYF. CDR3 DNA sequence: TGTGCCAGCCGCGGCGGGAGAGAGACCCAGTACTTC.

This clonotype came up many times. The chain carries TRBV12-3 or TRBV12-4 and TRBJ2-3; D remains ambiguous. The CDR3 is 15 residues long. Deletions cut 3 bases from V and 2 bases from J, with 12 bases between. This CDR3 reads CASSFAGRDTDTQYF. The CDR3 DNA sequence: TGTGCCAGCAGTTTCGCTGGGCGAGACACAGATACGCAGTATTTT.

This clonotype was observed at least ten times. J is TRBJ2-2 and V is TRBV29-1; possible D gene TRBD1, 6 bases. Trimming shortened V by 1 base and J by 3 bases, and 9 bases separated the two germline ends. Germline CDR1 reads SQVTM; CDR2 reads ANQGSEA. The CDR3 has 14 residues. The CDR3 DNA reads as TGCAGCGTTGAAGGACAGGTTGACACCGGGGAGCTGTTTTTT. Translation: CSVEGQVDTGELFF.

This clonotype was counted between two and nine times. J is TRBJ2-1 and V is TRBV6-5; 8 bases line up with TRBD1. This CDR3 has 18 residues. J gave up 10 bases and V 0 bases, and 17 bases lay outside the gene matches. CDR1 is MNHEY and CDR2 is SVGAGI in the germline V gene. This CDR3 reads CASSYSTTFGTGVGEQFF. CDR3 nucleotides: TGTGCCAGCAGTTACTCAACCACCTTCGGGACAGGAGTCGGGGAGCAGTTCTTC.

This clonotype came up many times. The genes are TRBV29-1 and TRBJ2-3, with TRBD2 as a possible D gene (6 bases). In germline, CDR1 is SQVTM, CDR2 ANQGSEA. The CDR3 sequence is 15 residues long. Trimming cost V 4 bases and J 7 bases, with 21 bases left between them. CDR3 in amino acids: CSVGSPFPGVYTQYF. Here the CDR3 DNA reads TGCAGCGTTGGGAGCCCGTTCCCGGGGGTTTATACGCAGTATTTT.

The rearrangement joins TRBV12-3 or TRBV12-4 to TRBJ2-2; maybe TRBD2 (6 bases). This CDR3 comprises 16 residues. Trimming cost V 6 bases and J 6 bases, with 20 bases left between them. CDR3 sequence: CASSPARAGMAGELFF. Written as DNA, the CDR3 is TGTGCCAGCAGCCCGGCCAGGGCGGGGATGGCCGGGGAGCTGTTTTTT.

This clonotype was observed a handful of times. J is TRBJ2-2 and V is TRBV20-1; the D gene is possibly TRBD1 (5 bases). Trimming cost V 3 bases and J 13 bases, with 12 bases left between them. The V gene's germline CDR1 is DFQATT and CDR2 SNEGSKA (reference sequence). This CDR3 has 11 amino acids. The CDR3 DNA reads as TGCAGTGCTAGTGACTGGGGCGGGCTGTTTTTT. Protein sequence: CSASDWGGLFF.

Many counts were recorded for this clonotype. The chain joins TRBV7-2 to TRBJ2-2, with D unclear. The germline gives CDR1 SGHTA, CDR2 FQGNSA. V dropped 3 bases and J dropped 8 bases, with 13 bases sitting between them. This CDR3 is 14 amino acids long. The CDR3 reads CASSFRRPVGELFF. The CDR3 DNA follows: TGTGCCAGCAGCTTTCGTCGTCCCGTAGGGGAGCTGTTTTTT.

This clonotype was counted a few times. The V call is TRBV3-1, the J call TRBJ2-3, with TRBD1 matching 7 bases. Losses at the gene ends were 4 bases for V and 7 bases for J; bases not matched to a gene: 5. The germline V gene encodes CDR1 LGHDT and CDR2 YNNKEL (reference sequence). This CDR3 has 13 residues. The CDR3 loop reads CASSPQGQNTQYF. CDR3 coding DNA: TGTGCCAGCAGCCCACAGGGACAGAATACGCAGTATTTT.